A selection of T cell receptor beta chains follows, all from one sample in a study of OX40 agonist ivuxolimab in advanced cancers. Sequenced by immunoSEQ multiplex PCR; TCRdb stores in-frame clones only, minus some. The data contain 25,000 to 30,000 clones, 82% of them singletons. The sample was CD4+ or CD8+ T cells sorted from blood, taken in a trial of the OX40 agonist ivuxolimab. The receptors here all came from an adult with an advanced solid tumor such as melanoma, head and neck, liver or kidney cancer. CDR3s include the opening cysteine and the closing phenylalanine or tryptophan. A D gene is named only where the DNA matches it firmly. A clone size is listed for some rows: how often the clone was seen (once, few, many), or a class if it is expanded.

D,length,J,V,size,DNA,CDR3
TRBD1,16,TRBJ1-2,TRBV29-1,NA,TGCAGCGTTGGGGAGCAGGGGGGGCCCGGGTGGCATGGCTACACCTTC,CSVGEQGGPGWHGYTF
NA,12,TRBJ2-1,TRBV5-1,NA,TGCGCCAGCAGCTTCTCCTACAATGAGCAGTTCTTC,CASSFSYNEQFF
NA,13,TRBJ2-5,TRBV6-5,NA,TGTGCCAGCAGTCCCCGGACAGAAGAGACCCAGTACTTC,CASSPRTEETQYF
NA,15,TRBJ1-1,TRBV6-1,medium-sized,TGTGCCAGCAGTGTTAGGGTGGGGGGTATCACTGAAGCTTTCTTT,CASSVRVGGITEAFF
NA,12,TRBJ2-7,TRBV10-2,NA,TGCGCCAGCAGCGCTGGGTACTACGAGCAGTACTTC,CASSAGYYEQYF
NA,15,TRBJ2-7,TRBV13,NA,TGTGCCAGCAGGCCCCCCAGTTCAGGGGTTCGAGAGCAGTACTTC,CASRPPSSGVREQYF
NA,14,TRBJ2-5,TRBV30,NA,TGTGCCTGGAGGGACCCCCTCACTATGAAGACCCAGTACTTC,CAWRDPLTMKTQYF
TRBD1,14,TRBJ1-2,TRBV4-1,NA,TGCGCCAGCAGCCGGACAGGGAGTAACTATGGCTACACCTTC,CASSRTGSNYGYTF
TRBD2,21,TRBJ2-5,TRBV15,few,TGTGCCACCAGCGGATACCCCCGGACTAGCGGGAGGGCAGGGGATCGGCAGACCCAGTACTTC,CATSGYPRTSGRAGDRQTQYF
NA,15,TRBJ2-1,TRBV27,few,TGTGCCAGCAGCAAGTCGGTTGGGCCCTACAATGAGCAGTTCTTC,CASSKSVGPYNEQFF
TRBD2,15,TRBJ2-1,TRBV27,NA,TGTGCCAGCAGTTTTACTAGCGACTCCTACAATGAGCAGTTCTTC,CASSFTSDSYNEQFF
TRBD1,16,TRBJ1-1,TRBV10-3,NA,TGTGCCATCAGTGAACAGGGGGCAAGCATGAACACTGAAGCTTTCTTT,CAISEQGASMNTEAFF
NA,14,TRBJ1-2,TRBV7-9,NA,TGTGCCAGCAGCCTTTACCGGGAAAACTATGGCTACACCTTC,CASSLYRENYGYTF
NA,14,TRBJ1-1,TRBV7-2,NA,TGTGCCAGCAGCTTAGGAGAAGGGAACACTGAAGCTTTCTTT,CASSLGEGNTEAFF
TRBD1,16,TRBJ1-2,TRBV4-1,NA,TGCGCCAGCAGCCAAGATCCCGCAGGGGGCTACTATGGCTACACCTTC,CASSQDPAGGYYGYTF
NA,16,TRBJ1-5,TRBV6-6,NA,TGTGCCAGCAGTTACTCCCGGCAGGCTCCTAATCAGCCCCAGCATTTT,CASSYSRQAPNQPQHF
TRBD2,15,TRBJ2-7,TRBV4-1,once,TGCGCCAGCAGCCAGGTTAGCGGGAGGTCCTACGAGCAGTACTTC,CASSQVSGRSYEQYF
TRBD2,15,TRBJ2-2,TRBV5-1,NA,TGCGCCAGCAGCTGGACTAGCGGGGGCACCGGGGAGCTGTTTTTT,CASSWTSGGTGELFF
TRBD1,15,TRBJ2-5,TRBV28,NA,TGTGCCAGCAGTTTACTCCGGGACAGGCCGGAGACCCAGTACTTC,CASSLLRDRPETQYF
NA,15,TRBJ2-7,TRBV5-3,NA,TGTGCCAGAAGCCCAATGTCAGGGGTTGGATACGAGCAGTACTTC,CARSPMSGVGYEQYF
NA,15,TRBJ1-5,TRBV2,NA,TGTGCCAGCAGTGAAGGGGTGACATTTGATCAGCCCCAGCATTTT,CASSEGVTFDQPQHF
TRBD2,20,TRBJ2-7,TRBV13,NA,TGTGCCAGCAGCCCTCTTGACCCGGGACTAGCGGGAGTGAAATCCTACGAGCAGTACTTC,CASSPLDPGLAGVKSYEQYF
NA,15,TRBJ2-5,TRBV29-1,NA,TGCAGCGTTGATAGGGACACCCCATCAAAAGAGACCCAGTACTTC,CSVDRDTPSKETQYF
TRBD2,14,TRBJ2-1,TRBV28,few,TGTGCCAGCAGCTACTATTTAGCGGGCAATGAGCAGTTCTTC,CASSYYLAGNEQFF
NA,13,TRBJ2-2,TRBV19,NA,TGTGCCAGTAGTCCGACAGTTGCGTGGGAGCTGTTTTTT,CASSPTVAWELFF
NA,17,TRBJ1-5,TRBV28,NA,TGTGCCAGCAGTTTTGAGGTCGGGGGTTCGAGCAATCAGCCCCAGCATTTT,CASSFEVGGSSNQPQHF